This is a list of T cell receptor beta chains from one sample in a study of post-analysis software for immune sequencing data. One entry per CDR3 protein, called by TCRdb with MiXCR from the PCR reads. The sample contains hundreds of thousands of distinct CDR3 sequences, 25% to 30% of which appear only once. The sequenced sample consisted of blood. These receptors were collected from a girl between 5 and 17 years old with multiple sclerosis. The CDR3 runs from the conserved cysteine through the conserved F or W. D genes are given only for firm matches. Part of the rows lack a size; the others show once, few, many or a class for expanded clones.

TRBV3-1,TRBJ2-1,.,.,TGTGCCAGCAGCCAAGGTCCGGCGGGGGCAGGGTTCTATGAGCAGTTCTTC,CASSQGPAGAGFYEQFF
TRBV15,TRBJ1-3,.,.,TGTGCCACCAGCAGAGATACGGCCCTGCCGGGAAACACCATATATTTT,CATSRDTALPGNTIYF
TRBV7-9,TRBJ2-1,.,.,TGTGCCAGCAGCTTAGCCCTCTTGGATGAGCAGTTCTTC,CASSLALLDEQFF
TRBV10-1,TRBJ2-1,.,TRBD2,TGCGCCAGCAGTGAGTTAGCGGGTCTGGGTGAGCAGTTCTTC,CASSELAGLGEQFF
TRBV12-3/TRBV12-4,TRBJ2-7,.,.,TGTGCCAGCAGGGTGGAGCAAGCGGCCTACAATGAGCAGTACTTC,CASRVEQAAYNEQYF
TRBV7-2,TRBJ2-7,.,.,TGTGCCAGCAGCTTAAACGGACCCTACGAGCAGTACTTC,CASSLNGPYEQYF
TRBV5-1,TRBJ1-2,few,.,TGCGCCAGCAGCTTGGCCTCAGGGAGCTTTGATGGCTACACCTTC,CASSLASGSFDGYTF
TRBV29-1,TRBJ2-4,.,.,TGCAGCGTGGAAACAGGGTCCGACATTCAGTACTTC,CSVETGSDIQYF
TRBV3-1,TRBJ1-1,.,.,TGTGCCAGCAGCCGGCAGAGGAACACTGAAGCTTTCTTT,CASSRQRNTEAFF
TRBV20-1,TRBJ2-2,few,TRBD2,TGCAGTGCTAGCTCCGGGGGGGGCACCGGGGAGCTGTTTTTT,CSASSGGGTGELFF
TRBV6-6,TRBJ1-4,many,.,TGTGCCAGCAGTTATAATGAAAAACTGTTTTTT,CASSYNEKLFF
TRBV5-1,TRBJ1-2,few,.,TGCGCCAGCAGCGGGGACACTCGGAGCAACACCTTC,CASSGDTRSNTF
TRBV29-1,TRBJ2-3,few,.,TGCAGCGTTGCCCCAGGCCACACAGATACGCAGTATTTT,CSVAPGHTDTQYF
TRBV25-1,TRBJ2-7,.,TRBD2,TGTGCCAGCAGTGACCGTTCCCTGGGACGGAGTGATCTAGCGGGGACCTACGAGCAGTACTTC,CASSDRSLGRSDLAGTYEQYF
TRBV28,TRBJ1-5,few,.,TGTGCCAGCAGCCAAGATACACTGACGAGCAATCAGCCCCAGCATTTT,CASSQDTLTSNQPQHF
TRBV5-1,TRBJ2-7,few,.,TGCGCCAGCAGCCCAGACCGGGAAACTTTCTCCTACGAGCAGTACTTC,CASSPDRETFSYEQYF
TRBV7-8,TRBJ1-4,few,.,TGTGCCAGCAGCCCCCGAGTAGGGCGCGGTGAAAAACTGTTTTTT,CASSPRVGRGEKLFF
TRBV11-2,TRBJ2-7,few,.,TGTGCCAGCAGCTTAGCGGGCGGGATAAGCTCCTACGAGCAGTACTTC,CASSLAGGISSYEQYF
TRBV4-3,TRBJ1-5,.,.,TGCGCCAGCAGCCAAGATTGGCGGGGGAGCAATCAGCCCCAGCATTTT,CASSQDWRGSNQPQHF
TRBV5-5,TRBJ2-3,.,.,TGTGCCAGCAGCTTGAGTCCGGTGGGCGTCTACACGCCAGATACGCAGTATTTT,CASSLSPVGVYTPDTQYF
TRBV29-1,TRBJ1-4,few,.,TGCAGCGTTGAAGTGGCGGCAGGTCCTAATGAAAAACTGTTTTTT,CSVEVAAGPNEKLFF
TRBV4-3,TRBJ2-3,few,.,TGCGCCAGCAGCCAACTAAGGATGGCCTTCATGGCTACGCAGTATTTT,CASSQLRMAFMATQYF
TRBV3-1,TRBJ2-1,.,.,TGTGCCAGCAACAGGGCGGCGGAATACAATGAGCAGTTCTTC,CASNRAAEYNEQFF
TRBV7-2,TRBJ2-1,many,TRBD2,TGTGCCAGCAGCTTAGATGTTAGCGGGAGGCTCCGCTCCTACAATGAGCAGTTCTTC,CASSLDVSGRLRSYNEQFF
TRBV5-1,TRBJ1-2,.,.,TGCGCCAGCAGCTTGCCCCCGACGGATGGCTACACCTTC,CASSLPPTDGYTF
TRBV4-2,TRBJ2-4,.,.,TGTGCCAGCAGCCAACCCGGGCGACTAGATGCTGTCAAAAACATTCAGTACTTC,CASSQPGRLDAVKNIQYF
TRBV7-2,TRBJ1-1,.,TRBD1,TGTGCCAGCAGCTTGGTATTTAGGGGGCTCACTGAAGCTTTCTTT,CASSLVFRGLTEAFF
TRBV11-2,TRBJ2-5,many,TRBD2,TGTGCCAGCAGCGGTGGACTAGCGGAGACCCAGTACTTC,CASSGGLAETQYF
TRBV20-1,TRBJ2-5,.,TRBD1,TGCAGTGCTAGAGATCCCTGGACAGGGGAGACCCAGTACTTC,CSARDPWTGETQYF
TRBV7-2,TRBJ2-7,.,.,TGTGCCAGCAGCGTAGGCGTTGGACCAACCTACGAGCAGTACTTC,CASSVGVGPTYEQYF
TRBV20-1,TRBJ1-2,few,.,TGCAGTGCTAGGCTAGGGGCCAGCCCCACCTTC,CSARLGASPTF
TRBV5-1,TRBJ1-5,few,TRBD1,TGCGCCAGCAGCAGAGAGACAGGGCTCGAGCCCCAGCATTTT,CASSRETGLEPQHF
TRBV20-1,TRBJ1-4,.,TRBD1,TGCAGTGGGCCGGGACAGTCTAATGAAAAACTGTTTTTT,CSGPGQSNEKLFF
TRBV28,TRBJ2-3,.,.,TGTGCCAGCAGTTTGATTCCTGATGATACGCAGTATTTT,CASSLIPDDTQYF
TRBV20-1,TRBJ2-7,many,TRBD2,TGCAGTGCTACCCATGGGACTAGCGGGTACGAGCAGTACTTC,CSATHGTSGYEQYF
TRBV5-5,TRBJ1-5,.,.,TGTGCCAGCAGCCTCTTCCTTGTTGGTGGCAATCAGCCCCAGCATTTT,CASSLFLVGGNQPQHF
TRBV10-2,TRBJ2-4,few,TRBD2,TGCGCCAGCAGTGAGGGCGGGGGGCGAAACCAGCAGTACTTC,CASSEGGGRNQQYF
TRBV20-1,TRBJ1-2,few,.,TGCAGTGCTAGCCTGGGGGTTGGGGGCTACACCTTC,CSASLGVGGYTF
TRBV12-3/TRBV12-4,TRBJ1-4,.,.,TGTGCCAGCAGTTTGGCAGGGGTAAATGAAAAACTGTTTTTT,CASSLAGVNEKLFF
TRBV20-1,TRBJ1-5,few,TRBD1,TGCAGTGCTAGAGAAGGACAGGGGGCGATCCAGCCCCAGCATTTT,CSAREGQGAIQPQHF
TRBV15,TRBJ2-3,few,.,TGTGCCACCAGCAGAGATCCTAGAGGGGCAGATACGCAGTATTTT,CATSRDPRGADTQYF
TRBV18,TRBJ2-1,few,TRBD1,TGTGCCAGCTCACAAATGACAGGGCGGTACAATGAGCAGTTCTTC,CASSQMTGRYNEQFF
TRBV6-5,TRBJ2-7,many,TRBD2,TGTGCCAGCAGTTACTCGTCCGGGAGGGCCTCCTACGAGCAGTACTTC,CASSYSSGRASYEQYF
TRBV20-1,TRBJ2-3,.,.,TGCAGTGCTACCTTGGCGGTGGGAGATACGCAGTATTTT,CSATLAVGDTQYF